This T cell receptor beta chain was obtained from a study of CD8 T cell repertoires and HIV-1 epitope variants. Turning to the study itself: Controls were a CMV, EBV and flu peptide pool, Ebola AY9 negative control, and no-peptide well. Broader study findings: The TAALDMSHF plasma variant had no responses, unlike KF9 (about 5 clonotypes) and HW9 (one). Six of nine antigen-specific clonotypes appeared cross-reactive to autologous or escape variants.

Generated by immunoSEQ multiplex PCR, the TCRdb table keeps only in-frame clones and is missing some. The table has about 95,000 clones, 60% to 80% seen once. This clone was seen only a few times. The antigen is undetermined. Trimming removed 1 base from V and 12 bases from J, with 24 bases in between. The germline V gene has CDR1 MGHRA and CDR2 YSYEKL. There are 16 residues in the CDR3. The rearrangement links TRBV4-1 to TRBJ1-1; unclear D gene. The clonotype was recovered from a male donor with HIV. Sequenced material: uncultured baseline CD8+ T cells from peripheral blood mononuclear cells (PBMCs). The CDR3 sequence: CASSQGLSGQGKRTFF. The CDR3 nucleotides read TGCGCCAGCAGCCAAGGGTTGTCAGGCCAAGGGAAGAGGACTTTCTTT.